Following are 13 T cell receptor beta chains from one sample sequenced in a study of T cell responses to AZD1222 COVID-19 vaccine. Clones were read by immunoSEQ multiplex PCR, and TCRdb kept only the in-frame ones, dropping some. Of about 110,000 clones in the sample, 85% to 90% are singletons; the top ten hold approximately 3%. The sample consisted of peripheral blood, taken on day 0 of AZD1222 vaccination. Source of these receptors: an adult in good health.

This clone came up a few times. The chain joins TRBV29-1 to TRBJ2-5; no definite D call. V lost 6 bases and J 5 bases, leaving 13 bases between the germline ends. CDR1 is SQVTM and CDR2 is ANQGSEA in the germline V gene. The CDR3 contains 12 residues. CDR3 DNA sequence: TGCAGCGTACAACAAATGGGGGAGACCCAGTACTTC. Residues: CSVQQMGETQYF.

V and J are TRBV19 and TRBJ1-1; D is ambiguous. CDR3 length: 12 residues. CDR1 LNHDA and CDR2 SQIVND come from the germline V gene (reference sequence). V dropped 8 bases and J dropped 3 bases, with 10 bases sitting between them. CDR3 protein: CASVFRDTEAFF. The DNA for the CDR3 is TGTGCCAGTGTATTTCGGGACACTGAAGCTTTCTTT.

V usage is TRBV29-1 and J usage is TRBJ1-5; 7 nucleotides agree with TRBD1. Germline CDR1 SQVTM, CDR2 ANQGSEA. V shed 5 bases, J shed 8 bases, and the junction held 12 bases outside the gene matches. The CDR3 runs to 14 residues. The CDR3 spells CSVRETGAGKPQHF. CDR3 DNA sequence: TGCAGCGTTCGGGAAACAGGGGCTGGAAAGCCCCAGCATTTT. Looking up the rest from reference TRBV29-1 and TRBJ1-5 gives the full variable domain: SAVISQKPSRDICQRGTSLTIQCQVDSQVTMMFWYRQQPGQSLTLIATANQGSEATYESGFVIDKFPISRPNLTFSTLTVSNMSPEDSSIYLCSVRETGAGKPQHFGDGTRLSIL.

This chain uses TRBV5-4 with TRBJ2-5; D unclear. The V gene's germline CDR1 is SGHNT and CDR2 YYREEE (reference sequence). Deletions cut 4 bases from V and 5 bases from J, with 9 bases between. This CDR3 comprises 12 residues. Here the CDR3 reads CASSGVGETQYF. The CDR3 DNA follows: TGTGCCAGCAGCGGCGTGGGGGAGACCCAGTACTTC.

This chain uses TRBV7-6 with TRBJ1-2, with TRBD1 identical over 7 bases. The CDR3 loop spans 18 amino acids. Germline assignment: CDR1 SGHVS and CDR2 FNYEAQ. J lost 2 bases, V lost 1 base, and 13 bases had no gene match. The CDR3 sequence: CASSLGYYRGRENYGYTF. The CDR3 bases are TGTGCCAGCAGCTTAGGGTATTACAGGGGTAGGGAGAACTATGGCTACACCTTC.

This clone was recorded once. The chain carries TRBV20-1 and TRBJ2-3; D unresolved. CDR1 and CDR2 (germline): DFQATT, SNEGSKA (reference sequence). The V and J ends lost 3 bases and 4 bases respectively, with 11 bases between them. The CDR3 consists of 13 residues. The CDR3 protein is CSASNSGADTQYF. The CDR3, as DNA: TGCAGTGCTAGTAATAGTGGGGCAGATACGCAGTATTTT.

The chain has TRBV6-5 and TRBJ1-6, with D possibly TRBD1 on 6 matching bases. CDR3 length: 14 amino acids. Germline CDR1 is MNHEY and CDR2 is SVGAGI. V was shortened by 6 bases and J by 7 bases, with 13 bases between the two germline ends. The chain's CDR3 is CASRRTEGNSPLHF. DNA for the CDR3: TGTGCCAGCAGACGGACAGAAGGAAATTCACCCCTCCACTTT.

This chain uses TRBV28 with TRBJ2-1, with 7 bases aligning to TRBD2. CDR1 is MDHEN, CDR2 SYDVKM, per germline. Trimming cost V 3 bases and J 10 bases; bases outside gene matches: 3. The CDR3 loop spans 12 amino acids. CDR3 sequence reads: CASSLLRGEQFF. The CDR3 bases are TGTGCCAGCAGTTTGTTGCGGGGGGAGCAGTTCTTC.

The chain combines TRBV5-6 with TRBJ2-5, with 7 bases aligning to TRBD1. J was trimmed by 1 base and V by 0 bases; bases with no gene match: 6. Per the germline V gene, CDR1 is SGHDT and CDR2 is YYEEEE. The CDR3 spans 16 residues. The CDR3 sequence: CASSLEQGMAQETQYF. CDR3 sequence (DNA): TGTGCCAGCAGCTTGGAACAGGGGATGGCCCAAGAGACCCAGTACTTC.

The V and J genes are TRBV6-5 and TRBJ1-1; TRBD1 is a possible D gene (6 bases). With 5 bases removed from V and 1 base from J, the gap between germline ends came to 14 bases. CDR3 length: 15 amino acids. Germline values: CDR1 MNHEY, CDR2 SVGAGI. In nucleotides, the CDR3 is TGTGCCAGCAGTCCCCTTGGGGGGCGGAACACTGAAGCTTTCTTT. This sequence encodes CASSPLGGRNTEAFF.

This sequence joins TRBV5-1 and TRBJ2-5; TRBD2 matches at 9 bases. CDR1 is SGHRS, CDR2 YFSETQ, per germline. This CDR3 is 16 amino acids long. V trimming: 0 bases; J trimming: 5 bases; junction bases outside the gene matches: 8. This chain's CDR3 is CASSLDYSGGRETQYF. CDR3 in DNA: TGCGCCAGCAGCTTGGATTACAGCGGGGGGAGGGAGACCCAGTACTTC.

This clone was recorded a few times. The chain employs TRBV4-1 and TRBJ2-7; perhaps TRBD1 as D (6 bases). The CDR3 is made up of 17 amino acids. Trimming removed 0 bases at V and 2 bases at J, with 17 bases between. CDR1 and CDR2 from the germline V gene are MGHRA and YSYEKL. CDR3 DNA: TGCGCCAGCAGCCAAGATGGGGGCTTTCGGCTTACCTACGAGCAGTACTTC. It encodes CASSQDGGFRLTYEQYF.

V and J are TRBV9 and TRBJ1-2; no clear D gene. The CDR3 has 12 residues. Between the trimmed V and J ends, which lost 4 bases and 7 bases, there was a span of 11 bases. Germline CDR1 is SGDLS and CDR2 is YYNGEE. CDR3 nucleotide sequence: TGTGCCAGCAGCACCCGATCAGGTGGCTACACCTTC. Residues: CASSTRSGGYTF.